The clone carrying this TCR beta chain occurred many times. These data originate in a study of T-cell memory formation after mild COVID-19. TCR alpha and TCR beta cDNA libraries carrying sample barcodes and UMIs were produced by 5'RACE using constant-segment primers. Each CDR3 protein gets one entry after TCRdb re-called the 5' RACE reads with MiXCR. The data contain fewer than 250,000 distinct CDR3 sequences, approximately 15% of them singletons. V lost 3 bases, J lost 2 bases, and 5 bases lay in between. This CDR3 region has 12 residues. CDR1 and CDR2 (germline): LGHDT, YNNKEL (reference sequence). This clonotype originated in an adult woman who had mild COVID-19 (a few samples of this study predate the infection). Cell type and time point are not known. The sequenced sample was PBMCs or a T cell subset sorted from them (not recorded which). This chain links TRBV3-1 with TRBJ2-7; D is undetermined. As DNA, the CDR3 is TGTGCCAGCAGCCATGGCACCTACGAGCAGTACTTC. It translates to CASSHGTYEQYF.